This TCR beta chain was identified in a study of blood T cells in healthy people across ages. Germline V lookup: CDR1 MNHEY, CDR2 SVGEGT. This CDR3 comprises 18 residues. The V end lost 7 bases, the J end lost 1 base, and 20 bases lay between the germline ends. This clonotype came up a few times. A second PCR, run for 7 to 11 cycles, used a sample-barcoded 5' primer plus a J-beta primer mix. TCRdb reprocessed the 5' RACE reads via MiXCR and lists one record per CDR3 protein. This table holds about 1 million distinct CDR3 sequences, around 27% found once. This sample also belongs to another study, concerning T cells of mothers and their children. That paper notes: The second PCR used the M1S primer, and this primer added sample barcodes and 2-4 random nucleotides.

The clonotype originates from a girl aged 2 to 10 in good health. What was sequenced was blood. V and J are TRBV6-2 or TRBV6-3 and TRBJ2-6; TRBD1 or TRBD2 may be the D gene (6 bases each). This CDR3 is CASILPRGQGSGANVLTF. CDR3 bases: TGTGCCAGCATCCTCCCCCGGGGGCAAGGTTCTGGGGCCAACGTCCTGACTTTC.